The clone carrying this T cell receptor (beta chain) has ten or more counts. Antigen specificity is unknown. The sample is drawn from a study of CD8 T cells in ankylosing spondylitis. Study-wide findings and caveats: Disease-associated clones were reportedly significantly overrepresented in matched ankylosing spondylitis synovial fluid. Ankylosing spondylitis blood appeared to carry a characteristic TCR beta motif of fewer than 10 highly homologous variants.

V lost 7 bases and J lost 7; bases outside the gene matches: 12. Germline V gene lookup returns CDR1 SQVTM and CDR2 ANQGSEA. This CDR3 spans 13 amino acids. Researchers built TCR beta libraries using quantitative 5'-RACE with molecular barcodes. TCRdb reprocessed the 5' RACE reads with MiXCR, giving one entry per CDR3 protein. The data show fewer than 550,000 distinct CDR3 sequences, with roughly 5.3% seen just once and around 3.4% held by the top ten. The clonotype originates from a male donor with ankylosing spondylitis. This chain joins TRBV29-1 and TRBJ1-2; 7 nucleotides align to TRBD1. Sequencing was performed on blood, either unsorted or a sorted T cell fraction (not recorded which). CDR3 nucleotides: TGCAGCGCCGAAGACTGGACAGGACGTGGCTACACCTTC. This gives the protein CSAEDWTGRGYTF.